These T cell receptor beta chains were read from a single sample in a study of PD-L1 blockade in urothelial cancer. The table came from immunoSEQ multiplex PCR; TCRdb's copy has only in-frame clones and leaves some out. The table has under 55,000 clones, roughly four fifths seen once; the top ten hold roughly an eighth. The sequencing here drew on PBMCs, taken around atezolizumab (anti-PD-L1) treatment. The receptors were sampled from a man aged 60-69 years with urothelial cancer. Both conserved end residues are part of each CDR3. A D gene is named only where the DNA matches it firmly. Where a row states a size, it is once, few, many or the class of an expanded clone; other rows omit it.

>TRBJ1-5|TRBV27|few|14|NA
TGTGCCAGCAGTTTACGGTCAGGGATTCAGCCCCAGCATTTT
CASSLRSGIQPQHF
>TRBJ2-1|TRBV18|many|16|NA
TGTGCCAGCTCACCACCTATAAGCCTCTCCTACAATGAGCAGTTCTTC
CASSPPISLSYNEQFF
>TRBJ1-1|TRBV6-6|NA|16|TRBD1
TGTGCCAGCCGTTTGCCGACAGGGGGAATGAACACTGAAGCTTTCTTT
CASRLPTGGMNTEAFF
>TRBJ2-7|TRBV7-2|NA|16|TRBD2
TGTGCCAGCAGCTTAGGAGTGGGCGGGAGACGGTACGAGCAGTACTTC
CASSLGVGGRRYEQYF
>TRBJ1-3|TRBV6-6|NA|13|TRBD1
TGTGCCAGCTGGAGGGGGCGTGAAAACACCATATATTTT
CASWRGRENTIYF
>TRBJ2-7|TRBV10-2|NA|14|NA
TGCGCCAGCCGCCTGGGGGGGGGCCGCGGAGAGCAGTACTTC
CASRLGGGRGEQYF
>TRBJ2-5|TRBV11-2|once|16|NA
TGTGCCAGCAGCTTAGATGCGACTAGTTATCAAGAGACCCAGTACTTC
CASSLDATSYQETQYF
>TRBJ2-5|TRBV6-5|NA|14|TRBD1
TGTGCCAGCTGCGCCGGGACAGCACAAGAGACCCAGTACTTC
CASCAGTAQETQYF
>TRBJ2-7|TRBV2|NA|12|NA
TGTGCCAGCAGTGAAGCCCCTACGGTGCAGTACTTC
CASSEAPTVQYF
>TRBJ2-2|TRBV5-1|NA|17|NA
TGCGCCAGCAGCTTGGAGTCGTCCAGGATGAACACCGGGGAGCTGTTTTTT
CASSLESSRMNTGELFF
>TRBJ2-1|TRBV28|NA|16|TRBD2
TGTGCCAGCAGGGGACTAGCGGGGGGTTCCTACAATGAGCAGTTCTTC
CASRGLAGGSYNEQFF
>TRBJ2-5|TRBV29-1|NA|16|TRBD2
TGCAGCGTTGAAGGTGGGTCTAGCGGGTACCAAGAGACCCAGTACTTC
CSVEGGSSGYQETQYF
>TRBJ2-1|TRBV19|NA|16|TRBD2
TGTGCCAGTAGTATCGTTATGGGGGGGTTGGGCAATGAGCAGTTCTTC
CASSIVMGGLGNEQFF
>TRBJ1-6|TRBV28|NA|14|NA
TGTGCCAGCAGTTTTGAGGGATATAATTCACCCCTCCACTTT
CASSFEGYNSPLHF
>TRBJ2-5|TRBV6-4|NA|16|NA
TGTGCCAGCATTCGACGACAGGCGCCAACTCAAGAGACCCAGTACTTC
CASIRRQAPTQETQYF
>TRBJ2-1|TRBV6-5|NA|11|NA
TGTGCCAGCAGACAGTACAATGAGCAGTTCTTC
CASRQYNEQFF
>TRBJ1-6|TRBV2|few|13|TRBD1
TGTGCCGCAACGACAGGGTATAATTCACCCCTCCACTTT
CAATTGYNSPLHF
>TRBJ2-4|TRBV5-1|NA|15|NA
TGCGCCAGCAGCCCTGGACAGACCTGGGGAAACATTCAGTACTTC
CASSPGQTWGNIQYF
>TRBJ2-2|TRBV7-8|once|14|NA
TGTGCCAGCAGCCAAAGGAGAAACACCGGGGAGCTGTTTTTT
CASSQRRNTGELFF
>TRBJ1-3|TRBV19|NA|15|NA
TGTGCCAGCCTCCCAGGGGCCATTTCTGGAAACACCATATATTTT
CASLPGAISGNTIYF
>TRBJ2-2|TRBV11-3|NA|12|NA
TGTGCCAGCAGAAAGGGGACCGGGGAGCTGTTTTTT
CASRKGTGELFF
>TRBJ1-6|TRBV28|NA|13|TRBD1
TGTGCCAGCAAGACAGGGTCAAATTCACCCCTCCACTTT
CASKTGSNSPLHF
>TRBJ2-3|TRBV28|NA|15|TRBD2
TGTGCCAGCAGCTCCCCCGGGGGGAGCACAGATACGCAGTATTTT
CASSSPGGSTDTQYF
>TRBJ2-3|TRBV9|NA|15|NA
TGTGCCAGCAGCGAGGTGGGCAGATCCACAGATACGCAGTATTTT
CASSEVGRSTDTQYF
>TRBJ1-4|TRBV5-5|NA|14|NA
TGTGCCAGCAGCCCGGCAGGGTGGGTGGAAAAACTGTTTTTT
CASSPAGWVEKLFF